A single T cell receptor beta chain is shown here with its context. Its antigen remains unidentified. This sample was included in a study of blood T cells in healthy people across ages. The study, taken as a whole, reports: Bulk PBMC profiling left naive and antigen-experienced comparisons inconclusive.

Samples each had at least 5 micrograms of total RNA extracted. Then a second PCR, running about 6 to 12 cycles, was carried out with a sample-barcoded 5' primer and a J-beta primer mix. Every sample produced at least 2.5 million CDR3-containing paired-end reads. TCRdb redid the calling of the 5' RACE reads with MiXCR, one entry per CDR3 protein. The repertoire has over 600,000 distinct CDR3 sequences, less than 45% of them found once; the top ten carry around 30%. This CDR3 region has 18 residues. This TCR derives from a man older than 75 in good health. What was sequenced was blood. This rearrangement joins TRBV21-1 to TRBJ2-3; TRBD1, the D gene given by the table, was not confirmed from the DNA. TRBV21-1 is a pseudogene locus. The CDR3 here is CASSKSCERDRPTDTQYF. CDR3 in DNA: TGTGCCAGCAGCAAATCCTGCGAGAGGGACAGGCCCACAGATACGCAGTATTTT.